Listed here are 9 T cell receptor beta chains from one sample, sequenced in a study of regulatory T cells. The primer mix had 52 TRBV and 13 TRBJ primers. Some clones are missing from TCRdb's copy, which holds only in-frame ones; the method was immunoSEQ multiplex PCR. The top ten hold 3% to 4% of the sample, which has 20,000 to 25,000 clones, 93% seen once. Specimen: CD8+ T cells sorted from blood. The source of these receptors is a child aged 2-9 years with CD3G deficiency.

CDR3 loop: CASSWPGTRSNSPLHF. The CDR3, as DNA: TGTGCCAGCAGTTGGCCCGGGACACGCTCTAATTCACCCCTCCACTTT. The chain uses TRBV6-5 and TRBJ1-6, with a tentative D call TRBD1 (6 bases). The germline V gene encodes CDR1 MNHEY and CDR2 SVGAGI. Trimming left V 4 bases short and J 6 bases short, with 16 bases between. The CDR3 runs to 16 residues.

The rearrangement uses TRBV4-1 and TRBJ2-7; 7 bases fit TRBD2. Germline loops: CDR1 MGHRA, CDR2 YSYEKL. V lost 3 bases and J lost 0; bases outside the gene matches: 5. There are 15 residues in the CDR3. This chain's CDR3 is CASSHGEGYSYEQYF. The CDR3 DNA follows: TGCGCCAGCAGCCATGGGGAGGGTTACTCCTACGAGCAGTACTTC.

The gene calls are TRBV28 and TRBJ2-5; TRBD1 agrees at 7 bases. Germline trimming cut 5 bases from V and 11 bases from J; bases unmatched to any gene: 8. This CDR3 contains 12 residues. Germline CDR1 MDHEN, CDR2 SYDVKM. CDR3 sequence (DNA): TGTGCCAGCAGTATACCCGGGACAGAGCAGTACTTC. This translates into CASSIPGTEQYF.

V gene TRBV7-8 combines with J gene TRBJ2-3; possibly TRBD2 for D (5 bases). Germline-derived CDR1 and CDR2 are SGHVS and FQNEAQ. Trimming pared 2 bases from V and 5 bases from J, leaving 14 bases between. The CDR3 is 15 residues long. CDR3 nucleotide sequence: TGTGCCAGCAGCTTATATGGTGCGGGCCAAGATACGCAGTATTTT. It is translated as CASSLYGAGQDTQYF.

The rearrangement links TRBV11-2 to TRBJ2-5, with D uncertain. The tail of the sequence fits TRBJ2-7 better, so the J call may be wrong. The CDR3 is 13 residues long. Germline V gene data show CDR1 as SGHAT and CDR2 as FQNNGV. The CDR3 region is CASSLGGNYEQYF. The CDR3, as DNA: TGTGCCAGCAGCTTAGGGGGAAACTACGAGCAGTACTTC.

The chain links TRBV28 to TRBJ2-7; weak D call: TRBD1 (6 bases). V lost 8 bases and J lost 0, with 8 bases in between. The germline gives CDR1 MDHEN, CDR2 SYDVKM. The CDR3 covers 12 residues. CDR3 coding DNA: TGTGCCAGCGGGGGCAGCTCCTACGAGCAGTACTTC. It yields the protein CASGGSSYEQYF.

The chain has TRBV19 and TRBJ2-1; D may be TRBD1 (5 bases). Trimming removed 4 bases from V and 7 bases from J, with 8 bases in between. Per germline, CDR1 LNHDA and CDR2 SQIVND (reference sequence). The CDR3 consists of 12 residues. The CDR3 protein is CASSTQGNEQFF. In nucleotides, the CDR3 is TGTGCCAGTAGTACCCAGGGTAATGAGCAGTTCTTC.

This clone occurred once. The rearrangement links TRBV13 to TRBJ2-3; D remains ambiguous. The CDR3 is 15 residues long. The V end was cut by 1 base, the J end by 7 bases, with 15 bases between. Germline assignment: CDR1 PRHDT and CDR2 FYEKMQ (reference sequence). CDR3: CASSLALSPHHTQYF. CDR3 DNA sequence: TGTGCCAGCAGCTTAGCCCTTTCCCCTCACCATACGCAGTATTTT.

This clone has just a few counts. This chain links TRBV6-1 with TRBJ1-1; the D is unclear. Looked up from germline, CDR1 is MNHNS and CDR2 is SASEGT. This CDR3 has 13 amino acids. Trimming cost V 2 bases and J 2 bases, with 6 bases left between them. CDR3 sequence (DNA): TGTGCCAGCAGTGAAAGGGATAACACTGAAGCTTTCTTT. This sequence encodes CASSERDNTEAFF.